These 27 T cell receptor beta chains were sequenced from one sample in a study of blood T cell repertoires in COVID-19. The protocol was immunoSEQ multiplex PCR, while the TCRdb copy is restricted to in-frame clones and leaves out a portion. The sample includes fewer than 50,000 clones, around 84% of them seen just once. The sequenced sample was peripheral blood. Receptors were obtained from a human donor in a cohort sampled during active COVID-19.

The V and J genes are TRBV6-5 and TRBJ1-1; D is unclear. Trimming stripped 5 bases from V and 6 bases from J, with 16 bases between. CDR1 and CDR2 (germline): MNHEY, SVGAGI. The CDR3 runs to 14 residues. The CDR3 nucleotides are TGTGCCAGCAGTCAACACGCCCGGCAGGCTGAAGCTTTCTTT. Amino acids: CASSQHARQAEAFF.

This chain joins TRBV11-3 and TRBJ2-1; a weak D match, TRBD2 (5 bases). Germline assignment: CDR1 SGHNT and CDR2 YENEEA. V gave up 0 bases and J gave up 10 bases, with 16 bases separating them. CDR3 length: 15 residues. The CDR3 spells CASSLDRGWGDEQFF. DNA of the CDR3: TGTGCCAGCAGCTTAGATCGGGGATGGGGAGACGAGCAGTTCTTC.

Details on this clone: The junction and the germline gene differ at one end; a read error may be behind it. The genes are TRBV7-7 and TRBJ2-2; D possibly matches TRBD1 or TRBD2 (6 bases each). This CDR3 region has 15 residues. The germline V gene encodes CDR1 SSHAT and CDR2 FNYEAQ (reference sequence). CDR3 nucleotides: TGTGCTAGCAGCTTAGGGGGGCAGAACACCGGGGAGCTGTTTTTT. This sequence encodes CASSLGGQNTGELFF.

This clone was seen just once. The chain has TRBV4-3 and TRBJ1-6; D call uncertain. Trimming took off 0 bases at V and 7 bases at J, with 19 bases between the two ends. There are 18 residues in the CDR3. Germline assignment: CDR1 LGHNA and CDR2 YSLEER. For the CDR3, the DNA is TGCGCCAGCAGCCAAGATCAAATCCCCGCGGGAACCAATTCACCCCTCCACTTT. Translated, it gives CASSQDQIPAGTNSPLHF.

J is TRBJ2-4 and V is TRBV25-1; D perhaps matches TRBD2 (7 bases). From germline, CDR1 is MGHDK and CDR2 SYGVNS. Trimming left V 0 bases short and J 1 base short, with 13 bases between. This CDR3 spans 17 amino acids. CDR3 in amino acids: CASSEYWEGVAKNIQYF. In nucleotides, the CDR3 is TGTGCCAGCAGTGAATACTGGGAGGGGGTCGCCAAAAACATTCAGTACTTC.

The chain joins TRBV7-8 to TRBJ2-3; 9 bases align to TRBD2. The CDR3 consists of 16 residues. CDR1 and CDR2 from the germline V gene are SGHVS and FQNEAQ. V trimming: 0 bases; J trimming: 2 bases; junction bases outside the gene matches: 3. The CDR3 bases are TGTGCCAGCAGCTTAGCTCTAGCGGGAATCACAGATACGCAGTATTTT. This encodes CASSLALAGITDTQYF.

This clone showed up just a few times. CDR3 protein: CASTDGTAIYGYTF. In DNA form, the CDR3 reads TGCGCCAGCACCGACGGGACAGCCATCTATGGCTACACCTTC. The J gene is TRBJ1-2, the V gene TRBV5-1; 7 nucleotides agree with TRBD1. This CDR3 is 14 amino acids long. The V gene end was trimmed by 6 bases and the J gene end by 4 bases; junction bases not matched to a gene: 9. The germline V gene encodes CDR1 SGHRS and CDR2 YFSETQ.

V and J are TRBV28 and TRBJ2-1; 8 nucleotides line up with TRBD2. The germline gives CDR1 MDHEN, CDR2 SYDVKM. The CDR3 has 16 amino acids. V shed 4 bases and J 8 bases; nucleotides not matched to a gene: 13. CDR3 region: CASSSPLGTSRDEQFF. Written as DNA, the CDR3 is TGTGCCAGCAGTTCGCCACTTGGGACTAGTCGGGATGAGCAGTTCTTC.

This chain links TRBV12-3 or TRBV12-4 with TRBJ1-2; TRBD1 agrees at 8 bases. The V gene end was trimmed by 6 bases and the J gene end by 7 bases; junction bases not matched to a gene: 7. The CDR3 totals 13 residues. The CDR3 DNA follows: TGTGCCAGCAGCTCCGACAGGGGAGGTGGCTACACCTTC. Amino acids: CASSSDRGGGYTF.

This rearrangement joins TRBV19 to TRBJ1-5; D remains unclear. In germline, CDR1 is LNHDA, CDR2 SQIVND (reference sequence). V was cut by 1 base and J by 4 bases, with 8 bases left in between. This CDR3 has 14 residues. This CDR3 is CASSIGPPNQPQHF. The CDR3 nucleotides are TGTGCCAGTAGTATAGGGCCTCCTAATCAGCCCCAGCATTTT.

The gene calls are TRBV18 and TRBJ2-7, with a possible D match to TRBD1 (5 bases). The CDR3 loop spans 13 amino acids. V was clipped by 6 bases and J by 0 bases, with 9 bases between them. Germline V gives CDR1 KGHSH, CDR2 LQKENI. The CDR3 sequence: CASSQGSSYEQYF. In DNA, the CDR3 is TGTGCCAGCTCCCAGGGTAGCTCCTACGAGCAGTACTTC. Using reference TRBV18 and TRBJ2-7 for the parts outside the CDR3, the full variable domain is NAGVMQNPRHLVRRRGQEARLRCSPMKGHSHVYWYRQLPEEGLKFMVYLQKENIIDESGMPKERFSAEFPKEGPSILRIQQVVRGDSAAYFCASSQGSSYEQYFGPGTRLTVT.

This clone was detected only once. The J gene is TRBJ2-5, the V gene TRBV10-3, with 9 nucleotides matching TRBD1. CDR1 and CDR2 (germline): ENHRY, SYGVKD. V lost 0 bases, J lost 5 bases, and 4 bases stayed unmatched. This CDR3 has 15 residues. CDR3 nucleotide sequence: TGTGCCATCAGTGAGTCGAGACAGGGGGACGAGACCCAGTACTTC. Translation gives CAISESRQGDETQYF.

The chain joins TRBV11-2 to TRBJ1-1; the D gene is possibly TRBD1 (6 bases). Trimming cost V 1 base and J 7 bases, with 10 bases left between them. Per germline, CDR1 SGHAT and CDR2 FQNNGV. The CDR3 sequence is 13 residues long. This CDR3 is CASSLARGNEAFF. The CDR3 bases are TGTGCCAGCAGCTTAGCCAGGGGCAATGAAGCTTTCTTT.

This chain uses TRBV30 with TRBJ1-1; 8 positions agree with TRBD1. V dropped 1 base and J dropped 5; count of bases not matched to a gene: 9. Germline V gene data show CDR1 as GTSNPN and CDR2 as SVGIG (reference sequence). This CDR3 comprises 15 residues. In DNA, the CDR3 is TGTGCCTGGAGTGGACGACAGGGGTCGGGGACTGAAGCTTTCTTT. This gives the protein CAWSGRQGSGTEAFF.

V gene TRBV12-3 or TRBV12-4 combines with J gene TRBJ2-5; TRBD1 is a possible D gene (5 bases). The ends were cut back, 3 bases at V and 4 bases at J, with 9 bases in the middle. The CDR3 has 13 residues. The CDR3 sequence is CASSFRQGETQYF. CDR3 in DNA: TGTGCCAGCAGTTTTCGGCAGGGAGAGACCCAGTACTTC.

The chain couples TRBV10-2 to TRBJ2-5; D may be TRBD1 (6 bases). The CDR3 covers 12 residues. V was cut by 7 bases and J by 4 bases, with 10 bases left in between. CDR1 WSHSY and CDR2 SAAADI come from the germline V gene. The CDR3 region is CASKLRGETQYF. In DNA, the CDR3 is TGCGCCAGCAAGCTCAGGGGAGAGACCCAGTACTTC.

The chain uses TRBV2 and TRBJ1-5, with D possibly TRBD1 on 5 matching bases. Germline V CDR1 and CDR2: SNHLY, FYNNEI. Trimming left V 6 bases short and J 1 base short, with 10 bases between. This CDR3 is built from 14 residues. In nucleotides, the CDR3 is TGTGCCAGCAGAGGGGAAAGGAGCAATCAGCCCCAGCATTTT. This gives the protein CASRGERSNQPQHF.

This sequence joins TRBV27 and TRBJ2-7; D perhaps matches TRBD1 (5 bases). The CDR3 consists of 15 residues. Trimming left V 0 bases short and J 2 bases short, with 11 bases between. Germline V gene data show CDR1 as MNHEY and CDR2 as SMNVEV (reference sequence). The CDR3 DNA reads TGTGCCAGCAGTTTATCTAGGGGTCCCCCCTACGAGCAGTACTTC. This encodes CASSLSRGPPYEQYF.

In this sample, this clone turned up once. The chain employs TRBV5-6 and TRBJ2-3, with TRBD1 matching 12 bases. This CDR3 is built from 14 residues. Losses at the gene ends were 6 bases for V and 7 bases for J; bases not matched to a gene: 6. Per the germline V gene, CDR1 is SGHDT and CDR2 is YYEEEE. For the CDR3, the DNA is TGTGCCAGCAACCCGGGACAGGGGGCCTATACGCAGTATTTT. It is translated as CASNPGQGAYTQYF.

The chain couples TRBV7-2 to TRBJ2-4; the match to TRBD2 covers 9 bases. V was clipped by 5 bases and J by 1 base; unmatched bases: 15. Germline loops: CDR1 SGHTA, CDR2 FQGNSA. This CDR3 spans 19 amino acids. The CDR3 DNA follows: TGTGCCAGCAGCCCCGGGGTAGCGGGAGCCGCGTTGGCCAAAAACATTCAGTACTTC. It encodes CASSPGVAGAALAKNIQYF.

This clone showed up just once. The chain links TRBV5-4 to TRBJ1-2, with D possibly matching TRBD1 (5 bases). CDR1 and CDR2 (germline): SGHNT, YYREEE (reference sequence). The germline V and J ends were trimmed by 4 bases and 3 bases, with 13 bases remaining between them. The CDR3 totals 14 residues. The CDR3 DNA follows: TGTGCCAGCAGCCCCATGACGGGGGACTATGGCTACACCTTC. Protein: CASSPMTGDYGYTF.

The CDR3 DNA sequence: TGTGCCAGCTCACCAGCGGGACAGGGATACACCATATATTTT. Translating gives CASSPAGQGYTIYF. The rearrangement joins TRBV18 to TRBJ1-3, with TRBD1 matching over 9 bases. This CDR3 is built from 14 residues. V trimming: 2 bases; J trimming: 8 bases; junction bases outside the gene matches: 4. Germline CDR1 reads KGHSH; CDR2 reads LQKENI.

The rearrangement links TRBV6-6 to TRBJ2-7; weak D call: TRBD1 (6 bases). The V end was cut by 5 bases, the J end by 5 bases, with 16 bases between. The CDR3 runs to 14 residues. Germline CDR1 is MNHNY and CDR2 is SVGAGI (reference sequence). The CDR3 sequence: CASSIQGLVDEQYF. CDR3 nucleotides: TGTGCCAGCAGTATACAGGGATTAGTCGACGAGCAGTACTTC.

This sequence joins TRBV24-1 and TRBJ2-1, with 7 bases lining up with TRBD1. This CDR3 has 17 residues. Germline loops: CDR1 KGHDR, CDR2 SFDVKD. J gave up 0 bases and V 1 base, and 5 bases lay outside the gene matches. Here the CDR3 reads CATSDFPDRSSYNEQFF. CDR3 nucleotide sequence: TGTGCCACCAGTGATTTCCCGGACAGGAGCTCCTACAATGAGCAGTTCTTC.

This clone was seen a single time. V usage is TRBV16 and J usage is TRBJ1-5; tentatively, D is TRBD1 (5 bases). The CDR3 contains 14 residues. The germline gives CDR1 KGHSY, CDR2 FQNENV. V dropped 2 bases and J dropped 4 bases, with 9 bases sitting between them. The CDR3 protein is CASSQGTQNQPQHF. For the CDR3, the DNA is TGTGCCAGCAGCCAAGGGACTCAGAATCAGCCCCAGCATTTT.

The genes are TRBV19 and TRBJ2-2, with D possibly matching TRBD2 (6 bases). Trimming left V 7 bases short and J 0 bases short, with 12 bases between. The CDR3 is 15 residues long. Germline assignment: CDR1 LNHDA and CDR2 SQIVND (reference sequence). CDR3 sequence (DNA): TGTGCCAGTAATAGGGGACTCACGAACACCGGGGAGCTGTTTTTT. It specifies CASNRGLTNTGELFF. Full variable domain (remainder filled in from reference TRBV19 and TRBJ2-2): DGGITQSPKYLFRKEGQNVTLSCEQNLNHDAMYWYRQDPGQGLRLIYYSQIVNDFQKGDIAEGYSVSREKKESFPLTVTSAQKNPTAFYLCASNRGLTNTGELFFGEGSRLTVL.

This CDR3 is CASSHPTGPYNSPLHF. The CDR3 DNA reads TGTGCCAGCAGCCACCCGACAGGCCCTTATAATTCACCCCTCCACTTT. This sequence joins TRBV3-1 (or the pseudogene TRBV3-2) and TRBJ1-6, with D tentatively TRBD1 (6 bases). V was pared by 3 bases and J by 4 bases, with 13 bases between. This CDR3 is built from 16 residues. CDR1 LGHDT and CDR2 YNNKEL come from the germline V gene (reference sequence).